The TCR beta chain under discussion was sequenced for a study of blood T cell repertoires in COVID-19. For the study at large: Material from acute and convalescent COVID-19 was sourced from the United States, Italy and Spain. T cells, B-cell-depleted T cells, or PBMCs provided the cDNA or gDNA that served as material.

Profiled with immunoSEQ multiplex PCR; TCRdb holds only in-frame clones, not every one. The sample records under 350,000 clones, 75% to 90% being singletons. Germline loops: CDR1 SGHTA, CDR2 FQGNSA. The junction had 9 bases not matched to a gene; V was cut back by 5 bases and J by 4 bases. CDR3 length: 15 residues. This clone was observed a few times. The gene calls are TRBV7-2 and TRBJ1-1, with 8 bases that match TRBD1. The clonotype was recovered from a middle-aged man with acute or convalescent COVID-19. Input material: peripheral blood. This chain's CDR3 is CASSPRQGSITEAFF. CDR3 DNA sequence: TGTGCCAGCAGCCCCCGACAGGGGTCCATCACTGAAGCTTTCTTT.